This T cell receptor (beta chain) comes out of a study of blood T cell repertoires in COVID-19. Study background: Samples came from the United States, Italy and Spain, spanning acute and convalescent COVID-19. PBMCs, B-cell-depleted T cells, or T cells provided the cDNA or gDNA that made up the material.

Source study methods: Cell counts per sample came from amplifying reference gene primers. Generated by immunoSEQ multiplex PCR, the TCRdb table keeps only in-frame clones and is missing some. V and J calls and clone size are those listed in that table; D and trimming were worked out from the DNA. The repertoire has 470,000 or so clones, 70% to 90% of them found once; the top ten carry approximately 2.9%. This CDR3 comprises 19 residues. The germline V gene encodes CDR1 LGHDT and CDR2 YNNKEL (reference sequence). V was clipped by 0 bases and J by 2 bases; unmatched bases: 4. The TCR was taken from a human donor in a cohort sampled during active COVID-19. The gene calls are TRBV3-1 (or the pseudogene TRBV3-2) and TRBJ2-1, with TRBD2 matching over 16 bases. Input material: peripheral blood. CDR3 nucleotides: TGTGCCAGCAGCCAAGATCAGGGACTAGCGGGAGGGCCCTACAATGAGCAGTTCTTC. It is translated as CASSQDQGLAGGPYNEQFF.